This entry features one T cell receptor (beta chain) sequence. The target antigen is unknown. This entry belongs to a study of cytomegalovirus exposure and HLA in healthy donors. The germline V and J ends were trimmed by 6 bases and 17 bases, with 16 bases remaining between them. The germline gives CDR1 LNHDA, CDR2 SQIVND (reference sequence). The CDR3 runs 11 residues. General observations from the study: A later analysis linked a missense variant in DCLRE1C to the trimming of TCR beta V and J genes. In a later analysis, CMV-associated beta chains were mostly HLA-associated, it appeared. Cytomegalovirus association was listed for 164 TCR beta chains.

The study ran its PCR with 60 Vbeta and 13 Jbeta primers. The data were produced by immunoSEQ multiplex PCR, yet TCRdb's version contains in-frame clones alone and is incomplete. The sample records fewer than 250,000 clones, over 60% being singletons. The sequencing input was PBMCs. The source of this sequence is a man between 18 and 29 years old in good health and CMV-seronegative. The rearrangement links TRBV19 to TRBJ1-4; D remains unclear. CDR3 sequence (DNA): TGTGCCAGTAGCCAAGACACCTCGCAATTTTTT. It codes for CASSQDTSQFF.